One TCR beta chain is described in this entry. The sample contains more than one DNA sequence encoding this CDR3. Germline V lookup: CDR1 SGHTA, CDR2 FQGNSA. Between the trimmed V and J ends, which lost 3 bases and 1 base, there was a span of 9 bases. The CDR3 has 14 residues. This entry belongs to a study of blood T cell repertoires in COVID-19. Original analysis: The authors estimated nucleated cell counts from reference gene primer amplification. Assay used: immunoSEQ multiplex PCR; TCRdb lists only in-frame clones, some missing. The D gene and trimming were derived from the DNA, and the V and J assignments and clone size from that table. The table shows 120,000 to 150,000 clones, with roughly 84% occurring only once.

This chain joins TRBV7-2 and TRBJ1-1; D might be TRBD1 (6 bases). The source of this sequence is a human donor with acute or convalescent COVID-19. The donor label of this sample is uncertain. The sequencing input was peripheral blood. CDR3: CASSLGHQNTEAFF. Written as DNA, the CDR3 is TGTGCCAGCAGCTTGGGACACCAGAACACTGAAGCTTTCTTT.